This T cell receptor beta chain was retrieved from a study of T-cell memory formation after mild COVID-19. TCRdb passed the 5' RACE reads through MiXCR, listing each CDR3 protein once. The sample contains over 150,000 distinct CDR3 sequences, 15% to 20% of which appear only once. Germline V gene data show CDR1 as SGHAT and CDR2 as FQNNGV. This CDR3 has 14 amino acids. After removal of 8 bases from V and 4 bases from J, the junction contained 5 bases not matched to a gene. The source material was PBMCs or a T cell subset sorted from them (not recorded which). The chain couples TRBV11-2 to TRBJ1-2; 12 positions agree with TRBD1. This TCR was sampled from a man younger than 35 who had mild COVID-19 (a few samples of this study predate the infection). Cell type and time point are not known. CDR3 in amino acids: CASGGTGGAYGYTF. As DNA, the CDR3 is TGTGCCAGCGGGGGGACAGGGGGCGCCTATGGCTACACCTTC.